The present T cell receptor beta chain was sequenced within a study of CD8 T cells in Susac syndrome. The study's findings and limits: The CD4+ T cell repertoire of patients with Susac syndrome showed no detectable clonal expansion.

The CDR3 length is 14 residues. Trimming removed 7 bases from V and 0 bases from J, with 10 bases in between. Germline V gene data show CDR1 as SNHLY and CDR2 as FYNNEI. Reverse transcription of about 0.5 to 1 ug RNA used random hexamers. MiXCR was run by TCRdb on the immunoSEQ multiplex PCR reads, yielding one entry per CDR3 protein. The table includes some 99,000 distinct CDR3 sequences, just under 95% detected once. The count of this clonotype is one. Its antigen is as yet unknown. Material: CD4+ T cells from PBMCs. The V call is TRBV2, the J call TRBJ2-1; D may be TRBD2 (5 bases). This sequence was found in a human donor with Susac syndrome. As DNA, the CDR3 is TGTGCCAGCAAACTAGGTAGCTCCTACAATGAGCAGTTCTTC. Amino acids: CASKLGSSYNEQFF. The variable domain in full, with the rest retrieved from reference TRBV2 and TRBJ2-1, is EPEVTQTPSHQVTQMGQEVILRCVPISNHLYFYWYRQILGQKVEFLVSFYNNEISEKSEIFDDQFSVERPDGSNFTLKIRSTKLEDSAMYFCASKLGSSYNEQFFGPGTRLTVL.